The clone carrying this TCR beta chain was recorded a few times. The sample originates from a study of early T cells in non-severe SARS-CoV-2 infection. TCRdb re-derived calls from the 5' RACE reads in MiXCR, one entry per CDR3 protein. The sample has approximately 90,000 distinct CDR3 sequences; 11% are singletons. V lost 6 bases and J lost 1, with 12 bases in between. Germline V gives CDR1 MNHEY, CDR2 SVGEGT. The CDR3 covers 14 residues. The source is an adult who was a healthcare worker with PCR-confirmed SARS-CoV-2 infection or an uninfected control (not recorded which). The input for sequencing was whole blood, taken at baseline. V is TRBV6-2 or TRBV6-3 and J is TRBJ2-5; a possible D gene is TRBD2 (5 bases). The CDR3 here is CASRPTSIQETQYF. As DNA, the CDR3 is TGTGCCAGCAGACCTACTAGTATCCAAGAGACCCAGTACTTC.